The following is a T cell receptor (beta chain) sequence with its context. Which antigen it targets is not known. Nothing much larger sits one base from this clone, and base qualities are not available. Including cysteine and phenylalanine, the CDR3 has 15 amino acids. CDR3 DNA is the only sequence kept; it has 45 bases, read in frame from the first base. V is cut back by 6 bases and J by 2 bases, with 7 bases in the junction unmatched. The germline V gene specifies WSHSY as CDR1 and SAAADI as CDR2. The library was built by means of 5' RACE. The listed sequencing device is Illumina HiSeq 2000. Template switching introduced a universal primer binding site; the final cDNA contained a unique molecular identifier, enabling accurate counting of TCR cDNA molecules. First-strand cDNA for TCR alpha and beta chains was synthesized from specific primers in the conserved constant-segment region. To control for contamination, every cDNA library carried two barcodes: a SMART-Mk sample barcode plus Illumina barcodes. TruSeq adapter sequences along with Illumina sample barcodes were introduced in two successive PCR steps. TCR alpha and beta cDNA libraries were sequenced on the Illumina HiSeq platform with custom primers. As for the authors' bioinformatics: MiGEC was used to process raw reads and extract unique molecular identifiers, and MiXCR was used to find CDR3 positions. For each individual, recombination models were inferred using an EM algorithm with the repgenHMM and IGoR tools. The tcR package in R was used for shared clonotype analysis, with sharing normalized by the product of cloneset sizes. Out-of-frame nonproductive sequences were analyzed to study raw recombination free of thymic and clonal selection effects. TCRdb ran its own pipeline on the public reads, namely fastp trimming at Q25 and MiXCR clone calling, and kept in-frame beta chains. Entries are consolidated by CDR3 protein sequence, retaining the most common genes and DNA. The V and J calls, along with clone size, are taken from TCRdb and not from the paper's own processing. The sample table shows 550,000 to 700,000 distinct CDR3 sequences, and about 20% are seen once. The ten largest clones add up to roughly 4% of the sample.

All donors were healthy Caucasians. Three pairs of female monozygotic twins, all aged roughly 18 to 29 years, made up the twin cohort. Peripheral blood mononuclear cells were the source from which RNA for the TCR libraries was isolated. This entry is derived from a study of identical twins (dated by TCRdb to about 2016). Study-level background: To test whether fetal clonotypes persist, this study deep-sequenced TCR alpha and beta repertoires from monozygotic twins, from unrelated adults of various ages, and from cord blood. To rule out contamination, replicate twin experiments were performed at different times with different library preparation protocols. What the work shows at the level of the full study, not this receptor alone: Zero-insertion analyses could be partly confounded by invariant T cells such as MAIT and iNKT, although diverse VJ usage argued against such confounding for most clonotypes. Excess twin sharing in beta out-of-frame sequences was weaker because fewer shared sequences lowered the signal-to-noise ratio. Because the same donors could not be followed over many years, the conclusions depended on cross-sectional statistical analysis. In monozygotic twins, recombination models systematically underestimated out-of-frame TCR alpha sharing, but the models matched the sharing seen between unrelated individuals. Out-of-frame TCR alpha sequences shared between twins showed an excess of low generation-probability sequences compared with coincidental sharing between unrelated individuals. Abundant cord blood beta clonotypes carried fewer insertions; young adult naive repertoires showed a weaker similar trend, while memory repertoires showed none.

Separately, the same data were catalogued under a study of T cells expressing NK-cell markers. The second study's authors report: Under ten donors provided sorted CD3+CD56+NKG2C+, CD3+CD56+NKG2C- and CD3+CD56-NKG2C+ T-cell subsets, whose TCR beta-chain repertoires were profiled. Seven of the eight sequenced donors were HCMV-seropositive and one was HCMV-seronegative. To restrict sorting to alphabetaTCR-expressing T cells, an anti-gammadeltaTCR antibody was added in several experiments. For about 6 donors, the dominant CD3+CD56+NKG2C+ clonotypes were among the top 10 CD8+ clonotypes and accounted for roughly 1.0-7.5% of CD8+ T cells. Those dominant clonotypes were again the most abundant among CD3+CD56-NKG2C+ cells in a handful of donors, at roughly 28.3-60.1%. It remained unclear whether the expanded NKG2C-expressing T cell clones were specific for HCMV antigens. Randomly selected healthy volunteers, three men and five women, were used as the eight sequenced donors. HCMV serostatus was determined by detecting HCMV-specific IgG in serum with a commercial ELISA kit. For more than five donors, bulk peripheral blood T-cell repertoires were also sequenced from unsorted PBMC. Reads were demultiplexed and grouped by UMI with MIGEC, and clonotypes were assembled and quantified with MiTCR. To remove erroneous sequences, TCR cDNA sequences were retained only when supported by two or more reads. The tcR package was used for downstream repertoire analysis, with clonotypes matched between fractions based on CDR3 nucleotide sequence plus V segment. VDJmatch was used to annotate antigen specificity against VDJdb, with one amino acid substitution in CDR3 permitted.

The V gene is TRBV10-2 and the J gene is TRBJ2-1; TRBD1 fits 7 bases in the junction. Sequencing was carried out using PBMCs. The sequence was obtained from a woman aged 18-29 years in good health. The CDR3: CASSKTGDTYNEQFF. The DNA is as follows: TGCGCCAGCAGCAAAACAGGGGATACCTACAATGAGCAGTTCTTC.